The rows below give T cell receptor beta chains drawn from one sample of a study of blood T cell repertoires in COVID-19. The data were produced by immunoSEQ multiplex PCR, yet TCRdb's version contains in-frame clones alone and is incomplete. This table holds approximately 150,000 clones, approximately 88% found once. Material for sequencing was PBMCs or T cells enriched from blood (not recorded which). Receptors originate from a man aged 65 to 85 who had been exposed to COVID-19. The CDR3 runs from the conserved cysteine through the conserved F or W. D genes are given only for firm matches. Clone sizes are given selectively: once, few, many, or a class where the clone is expanded.

j_gene: TRBJ2-1; abundance: .; d_gene: TRBD2; v_gene: TRBV18; CDR3nt: TGTGCCAGCTCACCCTTAGCGGGGGGGCGCAATGAGCAGTTCTTC; CDR3aa: CASSPLAGGRNEQFF
j_gene: TRBJ1-6; abundance: .; d_gene: .; v_gene: TRBV19; CDR3nt: TGTGCCAGTAGTATAGCTTCCGGGGACAACTATTCACCCCTCCACTTT; CDR3aa: CASSIASGDNYSPLHF
j_gene: TRBJ2-5; abundance: .; d_gene: .; v_gene: TRBV6-6; CDR3nt: TGTGCCAGCAGTCAAAGCAGGGCAGCGGGGACACAAGAGACCCAGTACTTC; CDR3aa: CASSQSRAAGTQETQYF
j_gene: TRBJ1-3; abundance: .; d_gene: .; v_gene: TRBV28; CDR3nt: TGTGCCAGCAGACCCCTTGACCGGGGCTCTGGAAACACCATATATTTT; CDR3aa: CASRPLDRGSGNTIYF
j_gene: TRBJ2-5; abundance: few; d_gene: TRBD1; v_gene: TRBV28; CDR3nt: TGTGCCAGCAGTTCCCCCGACAGGGTTGGGGCAGAGACCCAGTACTTC; CDR3aa: CASSSPDRVGAETQYF
j_gene: TRBJ2-1; abundance: once; d_gene: TRBD2; v_gene: TRBV4-2; CDR3nt: TGTGCCAGCAGCCAAGAATTGACTAGCGGGATTTACAATGAGCAGTTCTTC; CDR3aa: CASSQELTSGIYNEQFF
j_gene: TRBJ2-7; abundance: .; d_gene: TRBD2; v_gene: TRBV19; CDR3nt: TGTGCCAGTAGTATTACCAGCGGGAGCGGCTACGAGCAGTACTTC; CDR3aa: CASSITSGSGYEQYF
j_gene: TRBJ1-3; abundance: .; d_gene: .; v_gene: TRBV6-5; CDR3nt: TGTGCCAGCAGTTACGATGCAGGCTCTGGAAACACCATATATTTT; CDR3aa: CASSYDAGSGNTIYF
j_gene: TRBJ2-3; abundance: .; d_gene: TRBD2; v_gene: TRBV20-1; CDR3nt: TGCAGTGCTAGTGGTAGCGGGGCCCTTGGGGATACGCAGTATTTT; CDR3aa: CSASGSGALGDTQYF
j_gene: TRBJ2-1; abundance: .; d_gene: TRBD1; v_gene: TRBV10-3; CDR3nt: TGTGCCATCAGTGAGCGCGGGACAGGGATCAATGAGCAGTTCTTC; CDR3aa: CAISERGTGINEQFF
j_gene: TRBJ2-2; abundance: .; d_gene: .; v_gene: TRBV7-3; CDR3nt: TGTGCCAGCAGCCCCGGACAGACGAACACCGGGGAGCTGTTTTTT; CDR3aa: CASSPGQTNTGELFF
j_gene: TRBJ2-5; abundance: .; d_gene: .; v_gene: TRBV7-2; CDR3nt: TGTGCCAGCAGCTTAGCTGGGGCACAAGAGACCCAGTACTTC; CDR3aa: CASSLAGAQETQYF
j_gene: TRBJ2-7; abundance: .; d_gene: TRBD2; v_gene: TRBV3-1/TRBV3-2; CDR3nt: TGTGCCAGCAGCCAAAGGGGACTAGATGTAAAAAAGCAGTACTTC; CDR3aa: CASSQRGLDVKKQYF
j_gene: TRBJ1-2; abundance: .; d_gene: TRBD1; v_gene: TRBV5-6; CDR3nt: TGTGCCAGCAGCTTGAGGACAGGGTATGATCTCGACTATGGCTACACCTTC; CDR3aa: CASSLRTGYDLDYGYTF
j_gene: TRBJ1-2; abundance: few; d_gene: TRBD1; v_gene: TRBV4-3; CDR3nt: TGCGCCAGCAGCCAAGAGGGACAGGGTGCCTATGGCTACACCTTC; CDR3aa: CASSQEGQGAYGYTF
j_gene: TRBJ2-1; abundance: .; d_gene: TRBD2; v_gene: TRBV6-5; CDR3nt: TGTGCCACCCAGGGACTAGCAAGGAATGAGCAGTTCTTC; CDR3aa: CATQGLARNEQFF
j_gene: TRBJ2-5; abundance: .; d_gene: TRBD1; v_gene: TRBV4-1; CDR3nt: TGCGCCAGCAGCCACCTAGGACAGGGACAAGAGACCCAGTACTTC; CDR3aa: CASSHLGQGQETQYF
j_gene: TRBJ1-2; abundance: .; d_gene: .; v_gene: TRBV18; CDR3nt: TGTGCCAGCTCACTCCAGGCGTCTCCCTATGGCTACACCTTC; CDR3aa: CASSLQASPYGYTF
j_gene: TRBJ1-2; abundance: .; d_gene: .; v_gene: TRBV18; CDR3nt: TGTGCCAGCTCACCACAAAAGCACTTAGATCCGGTTGGCTACACCTTC; CDR3aa: CASSPQKHLDPVGYTF
j_gene: TRBJ2-1; abundance: .; d_gene: TRBD2; v_gene: TRBV27; CDR3nt: TGTGCCAGCAGTAGGGTGGGGGGGTACAATGAGCAGTTCTTC; CDR3aa: CASSRVGGYNEQFF
j_gene: TRBJ2-7; abundance: few; d_gene: TRBD2; v_gene: TRBV7-2; CDR3nt: TGTGCCAGCAGCTTGTACCCAGCGGGGGAACGGGGTGAGCAGTACTTC; CDR3aa: CASSLYPAGERGEQYF
j_gene: TRBJ1-2; abundance: once; d_gene: .; v_gene: TRBV27; CDR3nt: TGTGCCAGCAGTTTGAAGGGACTAAAAGGCTACACCTTC; CDR3aa: CASSLKGLKGYTF
j_gene: TRBJ2-7; abundance: .; d_gene: TRBD1; v_gene: TRBV10-3; CDR3nt: TGTGCCATCAGGGGGGGGACAGGGTCCTACGAGCAGTACTTC; CDR3aa: CAIRGGTGSYEQYF
j_gene: TRBJ2-7; abundance: .; d_gene: .; v_gene: TRBV12-3/TRBV12-4; CDR3nt: TGTGCCAGCAGCCGGGGGGCGGGTGAGCAGTACTTC; CDR3aa: CASSRGAGEQYF
j_gene: TRBJ1-2; abundance: .; d_gene: TRBD1; v_gene: TRBV13; CDR3nt: TGTGCCAGCAGCTTGGGGAGCACAGGGGGGCGATTAGGAGGCTACACCTTC; CDR3aa: CASSLGSTGGRLGGYTF
j_gene: TRBJ2-1; abundance: .; d_gene: .; v_gene: TRBV19; CDR3nt: TGTGCCAGTAGTCGCACAGGGTTCTCCTACAATGAGCAGTTCTTC; CDR3aa: CASSRTGFSYNEQFF
j_gene: TRBJ2-3; abundance: .; d_gene: .; v_gene: TRBV29-1; CDR3nt: TGCAGCCTTGAACCTCTAGCGACAGATACGCAGTATTTT; CDR3aa: CSLEPLATDTQYF
j_gene: TRBJ2-7; abundance: .; d_gene: .; v_gene: TRBV12-3/TRBV12-4; CDR3nt: TGTGCCAGCAGTTCAGGGGCCCTCTACGAGCAGTACTTC; CDR3aa: CASSSGALYEQYF
j_gene: TRBJ2-7; abundance: once; d_gene: TRBD1; v_gene: TRBV18; CDR3nt: TGTGCCAGCTCCCTTAGACAGGGGGCGTACGAGCAGTACTTC; CDR3aa: CASSLRQGAYEQYF
j_gene: TRBJ2-7; abundance: .; d_gene: .; v_gene: TRBV5-6; CDR3nt: TGTGCCAGCAGCTTGGGGGGCGGCTACGAGCAGTACTTC; CDR3aa: CASSLGGGYEQYF
j_gene: TRBJ2-7; abundance: .; d_gene: TRBD2; v_gene: TRBV28; CDR3nt: TGTGCCAGCAGTAGTAGCGGGAGGGCCGTCTACGAGCAGTACTTC; CDR3aa: CASSSSGRAVYEQYF
j_gene: TRBJ2-2; abundance: .; d_gene: .; v_gene: TRBV20-1; CDR3nt: TGCAGTGCTAGTCCTTGGGACTCCGGGGAGCTGTTTTTT; CDR3aa: CSASPWDSGELFF
j_gene: TRBJ1-5; abundance: .; d_gene: TRBD1; v_gene: TRBV28; CDR3nt: TGTGCCAGCAGTCCAATACACAGGGGGAGCAATCAGCCCCAGCATTTT; CDR3aa: CASSPIHRGSNQPQHF
j_gene: TRBJ1-4; abundance: once; d_gene: TRBD1; v_gene: TRBV7-2; CDR3nt: TGTGCCAGCAGCCGGGACAGGGGAACAGTTAGGGAAAAACTGTTTTTT; CDR3aa: CASSRDRGTVREKLFF
j_gene: TRBJ2-1; abundance: .; d_gene: .; v_gene: TRBV9; CDR3nt: TGTGCCAGCAGCGTCGACAGGACCTACAATGAGCAGTTCTTC; CDR3aa: CASSVDRTYNEQFF
j_gene: TRBJ1-2; abundance: .; d_gene: TRBD1; v_gene: TRBV28; CDR3nt: TGTGCCAGCAGGACAGGGGGGGATGTAGATGGCTACACCTTC; CDR3aa: CASRTGGDVDGYTF
j_gene: TRBJ2-5; abundance: .; d_gene: TRBD2; v_gene: TRBV20-1; CDR3nt: TGCAGTGTTACTGATAGGGGAGGGGAGACCCAGTACTTC; CDR3aa: CSVTDRGGETQYF
j_gene: TRBJ1-2; abundance: .; d_gene: .; v_gene: TRBV27; CDR3nt: TGTGCCAGCAGTTTATCGGCCAATAACTATGGCTACACCTTC; CDR3aa: CASSLSANNYGYTF
j_gene: TRBJ2-1; abundance: once; d_gene: TRBD2; v_gene: TRBV7-2; CDR3nt: TGTGCCAGCAGCTTAGTCGCGGGAGCTTACAATGAGCAGTTCTTC; CDR3aa: CASSLVAGAYNEQFF
j_gene: TRBJ1-3; abundance: .; d_gene: .; v_gene: TRBV18; CDR3nt: TGTGCCAGCTCAGGCACAGGGATCTCTGGAAACACCATATATTTT; CDR3aa: CASSGTGISGNTIYF
j_gene: TRBJ1-1; abundance: .; d_gene: .; v_gene: TRBV11-2; CDR3nt: TGTGCCAGCAGCCACGTTCGTGGGCCCGAAGCTTTCTTT; CDR3aa: CASSHVRGPEAFF
j_gene: TRBJ1-2; abundance: .; d_gene: TRBD1; v_gene: TRBV9; CDR3nt: TGTGCCAGCAGCGTTGGACAGGGGGATAACTATGGCTACACCTTC; CDR3aa: CASSVGQGDNYGYTF
j_gene: TRBJ2-7; abundance: .; d_gene: TRBD2; v_gene: TRBV5-4; CDR3nt: TGTGCCAGCAGACCTTTTAGGGAGGGTTCCTACGAGCAGTACTTC; CDR3aa: CASRPFREGSYEQYF
j_gene: TRBJ1-1; abundance: once; d_gene: TRBD1; v_gene: TRBV2; CDR3nt: TGTGCCAGCGAATACAGGGGTGAGGCTTTCTTT; CDR3aa: CASEYRGEAFF
j_gene: TRBJ2-6; abundance: .; d_gene: .; v_gene: TRBV19; CDR3nt: TGTGCCAGTAGTAACACAAGATCTGGGGCCAACGTCCTGACTTTC; CDR3aa: CASSNTRSGANVLTF
j_gene: TRBJ1-2; abundance: once; d_gene: .; v_gene: TRBV19; CDR3nt: TGTGCCAGTAGTCAGGCCGAAACAGCAAACTATGGCTACACCTTC; CDR3aa: CASSQAETANYGYTF
j_gene: TRBJ2-1; abundance: once; d_gene: TRBD1; v_gene: TRBV4-1; CDR3nt: TGCGCCAGCAGCCAAGTTCAGGGGGCCTCCTACAATGAGCAGTTCTTC; CDR3aa: CASSQVQGASYNEQFF
j_gene: TRBJ1-5; abundance: .; d_gene: TRBD1; v_gene: TRBV18; CDR3nt: TGTGCCAGCTCCCTGACAGGGGGAGGACCCAATCAGCCCCAGCATTTT; CDR3aa: CASSLTGGGPNQPQHF
j_gene: TRBJ1-2; abundance: .; d_gene: .; v_gene: TRBV7-3; CDR3nt: TGTGCCAGCAGCCCTGGACACGGGAACTATGGCTACACCTTC; CDR3aa: CASSPGHGNYGYTF
j_gene: TRBJ1-2; abundance: once; d_gene: TRBD1; v_gene: TRBV4-3; CDR3nt: TGCGCCAGCAGCCCTACGGCGACAGGGCGGATTCCTTCGTTC; CDR3aa: CASSPTATGRIPSF
j_gene: TRBJ2-5; abundance: .; d_gene: TRBD2; v_gene: TRBV5-1; CDR3nt: TGCGCCAGCAGCTTAGCGGGAGCCCAAGAGACCCAGTACTTC; CDR3aa: CASSLAGAQETQYF
j_gene: TRBJ2-1; abundance: once; d_gene: TRBD2; v_gene: TRBV19; CDR3nt: TGTGCCAGTAGTATTTGGAAAGCGGGAGTAACGGCTGAGCAGTTCTTC; CDR3aa: CASSIWKAGVTAEQFF
j_gene: TRBJ1-4; abundance: .; d_gene: .; v_gene: TRBV6-6; CDR3nt: TGTGCCAGCAGACCCGGGACACGAGAAAAACTGTTTTTT; CDR3aa: CASRPGTREKLFF
j_gene: TRBJ1-6; abundance: .; d_gene: .; v_gene: TRBV4-1; CDR3nt: TGCGCCAGCAGCCAAGATTACGGGGGAAATTCACCCCTCCACTTT; CDR3aa: CASSQDYGGNSPLHF